This is a list of T cell receptor beta chains from one sample in a study of identical twins. MiXCR, applied by TCRdb to the 5' RACE reads, yields one record per CDR3 protein. The repertoire holds just under 650,000 distinct CDR3 sequences, with about 7.6% as singletons. This sample was shared with a second study, whose subject was yellow fever vaccine responses in identical twins.

The sequenced sample consisted of PBMCs. The receptors stem from a woman aged 18-35 years in good health. Both conserved end residues are part of each CDR3. Fields, in order: V gene, J gene, D gene, clone size, CDR3 protein, CDR3 DNA. A D gene is named only where the DNA matches it firmly. Some rows mark clone size as missing; the rest say once, few, many or name a class of expanded clone.

v_gene: TRBV2; j_gene: TRBJ2-1; d_gene: TRBD1; abundance: few; CDR3aa: CASARGYNEQFF; CDR3nt: TGTGCCAGCGCCAGGGGGTACAATGAGCAGTTCTTC
v_gene: TRBV15; j_gene: TRBJ1-5; d_gene: TRBD1; abundance: few; CDR3aa: CATSRVWGRAGGPSNQPQHF; CDR3nt: TGTGCCACCAGCAGAGTTTGGGGTCGGGCAGGGGGACCTAGCAATCAGCCCCAGCATTTT
v_gene: TRBV10-3; j_gene: TRBJ2-6; d_gene: .; abundance: few; CDR3aa: CAISLRLVSGANVLTF; CDR3nt: TGTGCCATCAGTCTACGACTAGTGAGTGGGGCCAACGTCCTGACTTTC
v_gene: TRBV11-2; j_gene: TRBJ2-7; d_gene: .; abundance: many; CDR3aa: CASSSGPRREQYF; CDR3nt: TGTGCCAGCAGCTCGGGACCCCGAAGGGAGCAGTACTTC
v_gene: TRBV9; j_gene: TRBJ2-5; d_gene: TRBD2; abundance: few; CDR3aa: CASSVGSGSYETQYF; CDR3nt: TGTGCCAGCAGCGTAGGTAGCGGGAGTTATGAGACCCAGTACTTC
v_gene: TRBV7-7; j_gene: TRBJ1-1; d_gene: .; abundance: many; CDR3aa: CASSLGIGTEAFF; CDR3nt: TGTGCCAGCAGCTTAGGGATAGGCACTGAAGCTTTCTTT
v_gene: TRBV14; j_gene: TRBJ2-5; d_gene: TRBD2; abundance: few; CDR3aa: CASSQDSGIETQYF; CDR3nt: TGTGCCAGCAGCCAGGATAGCGGGATAGAGACCCAGTACTTC
v_gene: TRBV12-3/TRBV12-4; j_gene: TRBJ2-3; d_gene: .; abundance: .; CDR3aa: CASTRVTDTQYF; CDR3nt: TGTGCCAGCACGCGGGTCACAGATACGCAGTATTTT
v_gene: TRBV5-1; j_gene: TRBJ2-3; d_gene: TRBD2; abundance: few; CDR3aa: CASSLAREGSTDTQYF; CDR3nt: TGCGCCAGCAGCTTGGCAAGGGAGGGTAGCACAGATACGCAGTATTTT
v_gene: TRBV28; j_gene: TRBJ2-3; d_gene: .; abundance: many; CDR3aa: CASSSRDRDTQYF; CDR3nt: TGTGCCAGCAGTTCGCGGGACCGAGATACGCAGTATTTT
v_gene: TRBV24-1; j_gene: TRBJ1-2; d_gene: .; abundance: few; CDR3aa: CATSAGAGYGYTF; CDR3nt: TGTGCCACCAGTGCCGGGGCCGGCTATGGCTACACCTTC
v_gene: TRBV11-2; j_gene: TRBJ2-1; d_gene: TRBD2; abundance: .; CDR3aa: CASSSSPGASGRARNEQFF; CDR3nt: TGTGCCAGCAGCTCTTCCCCCGGGGCTAGCGGGAGGGCGCGGAATGAGCAGTTCTTC
v_gene: TRBV6-5; j_gene: TRBJ1-2; d_gene: TRBD1; abundance: many; CDR3aa: CASSYRLAGGLGYTF; CDR3nt: TGTGCCAGCAGTTACCGACTTGCAGGGGGGTTAGGCTACACCTTC
v_gene: TRBV20-1; j_gene: TRBJ1-2; d_gene: TRBD1; abundance: .; CDR3aa: CSARNLIRDRDVYGYTF; CDR3nt: TGCAGTGCTAGAAATCTTATCCGGGACAGAGATGTCTATGGCTACACCTTC